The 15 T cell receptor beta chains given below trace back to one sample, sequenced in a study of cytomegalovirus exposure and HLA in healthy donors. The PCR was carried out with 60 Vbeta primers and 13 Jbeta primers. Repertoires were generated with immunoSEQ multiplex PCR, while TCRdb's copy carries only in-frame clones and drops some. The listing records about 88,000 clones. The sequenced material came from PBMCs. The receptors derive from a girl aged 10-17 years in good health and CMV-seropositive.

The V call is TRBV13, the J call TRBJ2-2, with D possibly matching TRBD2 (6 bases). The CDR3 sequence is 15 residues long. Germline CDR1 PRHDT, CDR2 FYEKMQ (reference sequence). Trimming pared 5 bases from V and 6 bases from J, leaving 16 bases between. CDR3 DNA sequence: TGTGCCAGCAGCGAAAGGCTGGGGACTGCCGGGGAGCTGTTTTTT. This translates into CASSERLGTAGELFF.

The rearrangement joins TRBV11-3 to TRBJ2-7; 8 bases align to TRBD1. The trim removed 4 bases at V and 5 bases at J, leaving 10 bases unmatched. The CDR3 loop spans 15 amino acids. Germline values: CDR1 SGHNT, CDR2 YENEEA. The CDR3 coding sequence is TGTGCCAGCAGCTCCGGAAGGACAGGGTCCCACGAGCAGTACTTC. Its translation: CASSSGRTGSHEQYF. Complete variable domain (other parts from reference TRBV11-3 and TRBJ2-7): EAGVVQSPRYKIIEKKQPVAFWCNPISGHNTLYWYLQNLGQGPELLIRYENEEAVDDSQLPKDRFSAERLKGVDSTLKIQPAELGDSAVYLCASSSGRTGSHEQYFGPGTRLTVT.

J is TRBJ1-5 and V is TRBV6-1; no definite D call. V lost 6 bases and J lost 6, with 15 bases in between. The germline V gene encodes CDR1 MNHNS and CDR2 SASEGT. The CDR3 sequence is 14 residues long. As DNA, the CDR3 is TGTGCCAGCAGCGCTGACTCAGCCGGTCAGCCCCAGCATTTT. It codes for CASSADSAGQPQHF.

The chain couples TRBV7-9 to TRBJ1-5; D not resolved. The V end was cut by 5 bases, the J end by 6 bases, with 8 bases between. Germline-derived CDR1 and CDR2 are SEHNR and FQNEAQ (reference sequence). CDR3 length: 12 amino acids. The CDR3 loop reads CASSTEAQPQHF. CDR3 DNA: TGTGCCAGCAGCACAGAAGCTCAGCCCCAGCATTTT.

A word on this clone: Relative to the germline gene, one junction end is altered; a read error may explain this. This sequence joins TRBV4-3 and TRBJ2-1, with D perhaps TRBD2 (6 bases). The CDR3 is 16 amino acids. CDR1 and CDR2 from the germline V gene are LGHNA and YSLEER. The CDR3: CASSQDTSHSDNEQFF. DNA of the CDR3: TGCGCCAGCAGCCAAGATACTAGCCACTCCGACAATGAGCAGTTCTTC.

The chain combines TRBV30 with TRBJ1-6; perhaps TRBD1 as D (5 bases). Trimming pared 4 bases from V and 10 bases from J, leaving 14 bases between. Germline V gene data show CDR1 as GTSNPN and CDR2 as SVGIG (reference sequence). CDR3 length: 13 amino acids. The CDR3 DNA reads TGTGCCTGGACGGCGGGGGGGGAGTCACCCCTCCACTTT. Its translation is CAWTAGGESPLHF.

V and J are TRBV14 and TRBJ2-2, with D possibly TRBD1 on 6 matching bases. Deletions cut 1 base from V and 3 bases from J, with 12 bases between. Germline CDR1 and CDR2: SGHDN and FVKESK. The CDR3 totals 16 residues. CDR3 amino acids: CASSQATGIDTGELFF. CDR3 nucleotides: TGTGCCAGCAGCCAAGCTACAGGGATAGACACCGGGGAGCTGTTTTTT.

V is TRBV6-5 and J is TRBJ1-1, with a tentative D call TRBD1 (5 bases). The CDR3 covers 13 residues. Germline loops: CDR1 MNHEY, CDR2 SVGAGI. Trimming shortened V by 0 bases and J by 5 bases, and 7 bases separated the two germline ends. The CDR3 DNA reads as TGTGCCAGCAGTTACTCGCAGGGTACTGAAGCTTTCTTT. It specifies CASSYSQGTEAFF.

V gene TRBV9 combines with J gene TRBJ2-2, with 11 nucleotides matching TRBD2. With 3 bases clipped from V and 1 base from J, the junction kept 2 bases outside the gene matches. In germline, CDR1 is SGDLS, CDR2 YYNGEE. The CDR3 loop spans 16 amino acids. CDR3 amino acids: CASSALAGGNTGELFF. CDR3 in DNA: TGTGCCAGCAGCGCCCTAGCGGGGGGGAACACCGGGGAGCTGTTTTTT.

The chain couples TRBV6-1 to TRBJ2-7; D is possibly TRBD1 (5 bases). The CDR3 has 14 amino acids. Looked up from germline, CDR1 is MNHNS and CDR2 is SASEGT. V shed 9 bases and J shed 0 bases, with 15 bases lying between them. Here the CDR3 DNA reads TGTGCCAGTAAACCAGGGCCATCCTCCTACGAGCAGTACTTC. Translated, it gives CASKPGPSSYEQYF.

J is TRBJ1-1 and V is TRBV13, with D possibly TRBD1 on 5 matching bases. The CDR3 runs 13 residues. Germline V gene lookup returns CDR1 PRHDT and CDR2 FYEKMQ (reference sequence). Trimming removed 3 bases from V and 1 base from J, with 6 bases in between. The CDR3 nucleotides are TGTGCCAGCAGCTTTAGGGGGAACACTGAAGCTTTCTTT. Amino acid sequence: CASSFRGNTEAFF.

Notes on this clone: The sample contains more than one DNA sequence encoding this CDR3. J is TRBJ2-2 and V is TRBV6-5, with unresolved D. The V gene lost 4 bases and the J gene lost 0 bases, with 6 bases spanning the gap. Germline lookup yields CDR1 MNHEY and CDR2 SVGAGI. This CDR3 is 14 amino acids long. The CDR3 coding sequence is TGTGCCAGCAGTTTGGGCGCGAACACCGGGGAGCTGTTTTTT. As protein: CASSLGANTGELFF.

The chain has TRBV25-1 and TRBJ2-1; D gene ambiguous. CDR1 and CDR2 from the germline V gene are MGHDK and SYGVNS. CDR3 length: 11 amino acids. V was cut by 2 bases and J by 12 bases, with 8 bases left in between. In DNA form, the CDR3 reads TGTGCCAGCAGTGAAACCAGTTGGCAGTTCTTC. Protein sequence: CASSETSWQFF.

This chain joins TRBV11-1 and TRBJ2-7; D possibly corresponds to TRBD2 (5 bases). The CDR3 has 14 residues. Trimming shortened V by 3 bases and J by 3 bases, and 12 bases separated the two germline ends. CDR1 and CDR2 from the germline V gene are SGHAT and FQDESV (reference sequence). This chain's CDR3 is CASSFGGPDYEQYV. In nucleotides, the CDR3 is TGTGCCAGCAGCTTCGGAGGACCGGACTACGAGCAGTACGTC.

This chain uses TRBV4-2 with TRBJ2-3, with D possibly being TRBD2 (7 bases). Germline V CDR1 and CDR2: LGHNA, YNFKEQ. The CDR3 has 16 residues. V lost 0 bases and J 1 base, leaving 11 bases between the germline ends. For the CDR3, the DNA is TGTGCCAGCAGCCAAGAGGGGGGGCCGGGCACAGATACGCAGTATTTT. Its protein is CASSQEGGPGTDTQYF.